Listed below are T cell receptor beta chains from one sample, sequenced in a study of T cells in Graves' hyperthyroidism and ophthalmopathy. MiXCR, applied by TCRdb to the multiplex PCR reads, yields one record per CDR3 protein. The table has around 250,000 distinct CDR3 sequences, more than 12% seen once; the top ten hold about 14%. Sequencing input: blood. These receptors all come from a woman aged 40 to 50 with Graves' hyperthyroidism that later progressed to Graves' ophthalmopathy. Both conserved end residues are part of each CDR3. A D gene is named only where the DNA matches it firmly. The size of a clone is reported for some rows only, either as once, few or many, or as a class for expanded clones.

.,.,TRBJ2-2,TRBV5-1,16,CASSQNPRGKVWELFF,TGCGCCAGCAGCCAAAACCCACGCGGGAAGGTGTGGGAGCTGTTTTTT
many,.,TRBJ2-1,TRBV19,19,CASSMSILGRTRSNNEQFF,TGTGCCAGTAGTATGTCAATTCTGGGGAGAACTAGGTCGAACAATGAGCAGTTCTTC
.,TRBD2,TRBJ2-7,TRBV10-3,16,CAISDKGGGGPYEQYF,TGTGCCATCAGTGATAAGGGTGGGGGGGGACCCTACGAGCAGTACTTC
many,.,TRBJ2-5,TRBV19,11,CASSDDFTRYF,TGTGCCAGTAGTGACGACTTCACCCGGTACTTC
few,TRBD2,TRBJ2-5,TRBV28,14,CASSLVPGGATQYF,TGCGCCAGCAGTTTGGTTCCGGGAGGAGCGACCCAGTACTTC
many,.,TRBJ2-1,TRBV19,16,CASSRTSTQFYNEQFF,TGTGCCAGTAGTAGAACTAGCACACAGTTCTACAATGAGCAGTTCTTC
.,TRBD2,TRBJ2-3,TRBV9,15,CASRSSGSATDTQYF,TGTGCCAGCAGATCAAGCGGGAGTGCCACAGATACGCAGTATTTT
.,.,TRBJ2-7,TRBV2,11,CASSPLNEQYF,TGTGCCTCCTCCCCTCTGAACGAGCAGTACTTC
many,.,TRBJ1-2,TRBV27,14,CASSASGHIYGYTF,TGTGCCAGCAGTGCGTCGGGACACATCTATGGCTACACCTTC
many,.,TRBJ2-1,TRBV2,14,CASSVVSSYNEQFF,TGTGCCAGCAGCGTGGTGAGCTCCTACAATGAGCAGTTCTTC
many,.,TRBJ1-5,TRBV30,16,CAWSVWSTFGNQPQHF,TGTGCCTGGAGTGTCTGGTCGACATTCGGGAATCAGCCCCAGCATTTT
.,.,TRBJ1-2,TRBV7-9,13,CASSFRDTDGYTF,TGTGCCAGCAGCTTCCGGGACACGGATGGCTACACCTTC
many,TRBD1,TRBJ2-1,TRBV28,14,CASSPSTGNNEQFF,TGTGCCAGCAGTCCATCGACAGGGAACAATGAGCAGTTCTTC
.,TRBD1,TRBJ2-1,TRBV5-1,15,CASSLAPDRASGQFF,TGCGCCAGCAGCTTGGCCCCCGACAGGGCTAGTGGGCAGTTCTTC
.,.,TRBJ2-7,TRBV20-1,12,CSASASSYEQYF,TGCAGTGCTAGCGCCAGCTCCTACGAGCAGTACTTC
few,.,TRBJ1-6,TRBV6-2/TRBV6-3,13,CASIGHHFSPLHF,TGTGCCAGCATTGGGCACCACTTTTCACCCCTCCACTTT
.,.,TRBJ2-1,TRBV5-6,15,CASSLVTSSYNEQFF,TGTGCCAGCAGCTTGGTAACAAGCTCCTACAATGAGCAGTTCTTC
.,TRBD1,TRBJ1-1,TRBV12-3/TRBV12-4,14,CAGSLTQGKTEAFF,TGTGCCGGCAGTCTAACACAGGGGAAGACCGAAGCTTTCTTT
.,.,TRBJ1-1,TRBV28,14,CASRIGTRDTEAFF,TGTGCCAGCAGGATAGGGACGAGAGACACTGAAGCTTTCTTT
many,.,TRBJ1-4,TRBV20-1,15,CSAQPGALGYEKLFF,TGCAGTGCCCAGCCAGGGGCCCTTGGGTATGAAAAACTGTTTTTT
many,.,TRBJ1-1,TRBV20-1,9,CKPYTEAFF,TGCAAGCCTTACACTGAAGCTTTCTTT
.,TRBD1,TRBJ1-2,TRBV9,16,CASSVFQGGPNYGYTF,TGTGCCAGCAGCGTATTCCAGGGGGGCCCTAACTATGGCTACACCTTC
.,.,TRBJ2-5,TRBV28,16,CASSLIGAGTRETQYF,TGTGCCAGCAGTTTGATTGGGGCCGGGACTCGAGAGACCCAGTACTTC
many,TRBD2,TRBJ2-5,TRBV28,13,CASGSGTRGMEYF,TGTGCCAGCGGATCCGGGACTAGGGGGATGGAGTACTTC
many,.,TRBJ2-2,TRBV12-3/TRBV12-4,13,CASSNEWTGELFF,TGTGCCAGCAGCAACGAATGGACCGGGGAGCTGTTTTTT
.,TRBD1,TRBJ1-4,TRBV12-3/TRBV12-4,14,CASSPGQFNEKLFF,TGTGCCAGCAGTCCGGGACAGTTTAATGAAAAACTGTTTTTT
many,.,TRBJ2-1,TRBV2,14,CASSETMGLNEQFF,TGTGCCAGCAGCGAGACTATGGGGCTCAATGAGCAGTTCTTC
many,.,TRBJ2-5,TRBV2,14,CASSEGGFEETQYF,TGTGCCAGCAGTGAAGGAGGGTTCGAAGAGACCCAGTACTTC
.,TRBD1,TRBJ2-2,TRBV15,15,CATSRTTGKAGELFF,TGTGCCACCAGCAGAACGACAGGGAAGGCCGGGGAGCTGTTTTTT
many,.,TRBJ2-2,TRBV7-6,16,CASSLGQITNTGELFF,TGTGCCAGCAGCTTAGGACAGATAACGAACACCGGGGAGCTGTTTTTT
many,.,TRBJ1-3,TRBV11-2,14,CASSKRQAGNTIYF,TGTGCCAGCAGCAAAAGACAGGCTGGAAACACCATATATTTT
many,.,TRBJ1-5,TRBV6-1,15,CASRQGFSSNQPQHF,TGTGCCAGCAGGCAAGGGTTTAGTAGCAATCAGCCCCAGCATTTT
many,TRBD1,TRBJ2-7,TRBV29-1,14,CSVSRQGRSYEQYF,TGCAGCGTTTCCAGACAGGGCAGATCCTACGAGCAGTACTTC
.,.,TRBJ1-2,TRBV28,15,CASSLSAPGTNGYTF,TGTGCCAGCAGTTTATCGGCCCCTGGGACAAATGGCTACACCTTC
many,.,TRBJ2-5,TRBV11-2,14,CASSLGLLQETQYF,TGTGCCAGCAGCTTAGGTTTACTGCAAGAGACCCAGTACTTC
many,.,TRBJ2-7,TRBV6-2/TRBV6-3,13,CASSYSWLYEQYF,TGTGCCAGCAGTTACTCGTGGCTTTACGAGCAGTACTTC
many,.,TRBJ1-6,TRBV6-1,15,CASIWTQGFYSPLHF,TGTGCCAGCATTTGGACGCAGGGGTTCTATTCACCCCTCCACTTT
many,.,TRBJ1-3,TRBV7-9,14,CASSTGHSGNTIYF,TGTGCCAGCAGCACTGGACATTCGGGAAACACCATATATTTT
.,.,TRBJ2-1,TRBV13,12,CASSLGPTEQFF,TGTGCCAGCAGCTTAGGCCCGACAGAGCAGTTCTTC
many,TRBD1,TRBJ2-3,TRBV18,15,CASSPPGTDTDTQYF,TGTGCCAGCTCACCCCCCGGGACAGACACAGATACGCAGTATTTT
many,TRBD1,TRBJ1-2,TRBV6-1,14,CASSFGQGGYTYTF,TGTGCCAGCAGCTTTGGACAGGGAGGATATACCTACACCTTC
many,.,TRBJ1-5,TRBV12-3/TRBV12-4,14,CASSLDRVNQPQHF,TGTGCCAGCAGTTTAGACAGGGTGAATCAGCCCCAGCATTTT
few,TRBD1,TRBJ2-3,TRBV7-8,18,CASSLAPDRVMGTDTQYF,TGTGCCAGCAGCTTAGCGCCGGACAGGGTGATGGGCACAGATACGCAGTATTTT
many,.,TRBJ2-5,TRBV20-1,13,CSARDGGLSTQYF,TGCAGTGCTAGAGACGGAGGACTATCGACCCAGTACTTC
many,.,TRBJ1-3,TRBV5-1,14,CASSKDLSGNTIYF,TGCGCCAGCAGTAAGGATCTTTCAGGAAACACCATATATTTT
many,TRBD2,TRBJ2-1,TRBV29-1,14,CSVGGAGVTHEQFF,TGCAGCGTGGGGGGAGCGGGAGTAACCCATGAGCAGTTCTTC
.,TRBD1,TRBJ1-1,TRBV14,12,CASSRQGVEAFF,TGTGCCAGCAGCCGACAGGGGGTTGAAGCTTTCTTT
.,.,TRBJ2-6,TRBV3-1,20,CASSQVPYRLGVSGANVLTF,TGTGCCAGCAGCCAAGTCCCGTACCGGTTGGGTGTCTCTGGGGCCAACGTCCTGACTTTC
many,.,TRBJ2-1,TRBV12-3/TRBV12-4,16,CASSLQGSLSYNEQFF,TGTGCCAGCAGTCTGCAGGGGAGCTTATCCTACAATGAGCAGTTCTTC
many,.,TRBJ2-3,TRBV20-1,16,CSAPPAGRVLRDTQYF,TGCAGTGCCCCCCCTGCGGGCAGGGTCCTGCGGGATACGCAGTATTTT
many,.,TRBJ2-3,TRBV30,12,CAWSFSTDTQYF,TGTGCCTGGAGTTTTAGTACAGATACGCAGTATTTT
many,.,TRBJ2-1,TRBV30,15,CAWSVGAAKYNEQFF,TGTGCCTGGAGTGTGGGAGCGGCGAAGTACAATGAGCAGTTCTTC
many,.,TRBJ2-4,TRBV28,14,CASSNGQRQNIQYF,TGTGCCAGCAGTAACGGACAGAGACAAAACATTCAGTACTTC
.,.,TRBJ2-7,TRBV18,16,CVSSPPIRLQPVEQYF,TGTGTCAGCTCACCACCGATCAGGCTCCAACCCGTCGAGCAGTACTTC
few,.,TRBJ1-5,TRBV28,17,CASSPTAWDTNNQPQHF,TGTGCCAGCAGTCCAACCGCCTGGGACACAAATAATCAGCCCCAGCATTTT
many,TRBD2,TRBJ2-5,TRBV20-1,16,CSARVLAGTYQETQYF,TGCAGTGCTAGAGTTCTAGCGGGAACGTACCAAGAGACCCAGTACTTC
many,TRBD1,TRBJ1-4,TRBV25-1,15,CASSNRGPTNEKLFF,TGTGCCAGCTCAAACAGGGGGCCGACTAATGAAAAACTGTTTTTT
many,TRBD2,TRBJ2-1,TRBV7-3,16,CAGSPLGLAAYNEQFF,TGTGCCGGCAGCCCACTGGGACTAGCGGCCTACAATGAGCAGTTCTTC
.,.,TRBJ2-1,TRBV5-6,14,CASTQQSTYNEQFF,TGTGCCAGCACCCAACAGAGTACCTACAATGAGCAGTTCTTC
many,.,TRBJ2-7,TRBV11-2,14,CASSLGRYSYEQYF,TGTGCCAGCAGCTTGGGCAGGTACTCCTACGAGCAGTACTTC